These 27 T cell receptor beta chains share one sample of origin, sequenced in a study of long-term antiretroviral therapy in people with HIV. It was version v3.0 of the immunoSEQ assay that was run at survey level. The data were produced by immunoSEQ multiplex PCR, yet TCRdb's version contains in-frame clones alone and is incomplete. The sample holds roughly 3,500 clones; 70% to 90% are singletons and the top ten take around 4%. The sequencing here drew on unsorted PBMCs, taken 0.3 years after starting antiretroviral therapy. All receptors derive from a woman aged 50 to 60 with HIV.

This clone appeared a few times. The V gene is TRBV6-5, the J gene TRBJ2-7; 12 bases are a match to TRBD1. The CDR3 contains 15 residues. In germline, CDR1 is MNHEY, CDR2 SVGAGI. Trimming at V came to 6 bases and at J to 5 bases, leaving 8 bases not matched to a gene. The CDR3 protein is CASSLRDRGLHEQYF. The CDR3 coding sequence is TGTGCCAGCAGCCTCCGGGACAGGGGGCTTCACGAGCAGTACTTC.

The chain employs TRBV7-9 and TRBJ1-1; 9 nucleotides align to TRBD1. The V gene's germline CDR1 is SEHNR and CDR2 FQNEAQ (reference sequence). J was trimmed by 4 bases and V by 3 bases; bases with no gene match: 3. The CDR3 runs to 14 residues. Here the CDR3 reads CASSFTGGRTEAFF. CDR3 in DNA: TGTGCCAGCAGCTTTACAGGGGGCCGCACTGAAGCTTTCTTT.

The V gene is TRBV6-1, the J gene TRBJ2-2; 8 nucleotides align to TRBD2. Trimming cost V 8 bases and J 1 base; bases outside gene matches: 6. The CDR3 runs to 15 residues. CDR1 and CDR2 from the germline V gene are MNHNS and SASEGT. The CDR3 protein is CASPPGLVNTGELFF. In nucleotides, the CDR3 is TGTGCCAGCCCTCCGGGACTAGTGAACACCGGGGAGCTGTTTTTT.

This chain connects TRBV11-2 to TRBJ1-2; D unclear. The CDR3 is made up of 17 amino acids. V shed 1 base and J shed 0 bases, with 15 bases lying between them. Germline V lookup: CDR1 SGHAT, CDR2 FQNNGV. The CDR3 sequence is CASSLGGGRTANYGYTF. The CDR3, as DNA: TGTGCCAGCAGCTTAGGGGGAGGGAGGACTGCTAACTATGGCTACACCTTC.

The chain links TRBV9 to TRBJ2-1; 8 nucleotides line up with TRBD2. V was clipped by 4 bases and J by 6 bases; unmatched bases: 9. Germline V gives CDR1 SGDLS, CDR2 YYNGEE. The CDR3 spans 15 residues. CDR3 sequence reads: CASSPPTGGSNEQFF. The DNA for the CDR3 is TGTGCCAGCAGCCCCCCAACGGGGGGGTCCAATGAGCAGTTCTTC.

The V and J genes are TRBV19 and TRBJ2-3; D unresolved. Germline CDR1 LNHDA, CDR2 SQIVND (reference sequence). The CDR3 extends over 16 amino acids. V gave up 1 base and J gave up 0 bases, with 11 bases separating them. As DNA, the CDR3 is TGTGCCAGTAGTATAGTCAGGCTTGATAGCACAGATACGCAGTATTTT. It is translated as CASSIVRLDSTDTQYF.

The chain links TRBV5-6 to TRBJ2-1; D gene unclear. The V end was cut by 2 bases, the J end by 0 bases, with 15 bases between. This CDR3 has 17 residues. In germline, CDR1 is SGHDT, CDR2 YYEEEE. The CDR3 sequence: CASSFTRQISSYNEQFF. The CDR3 DNA reads as TGTGCCAGCAGCTTTACGAGGCAGATTAGCTCCTACAATGAGCAGTTCTTC.

V and J are TRBV5-5 and TRBJ2-7, with 8 bases fitting TRBD1. Germline assignment: CDR1 SGHKS and CDR2 YYEKEE (reference sequence). J gave up 4 bases and V 4 bases, and 4 bases lay outside the gene matches. The CDR3 sequence is 13 residues long. The CDR3 loop reads CASSSTGGYEQYF. The CDR3 DNA reads as TGTGCCAGCAGCAGTACAGGGGGATACGAGCAGTACTTC.

The chain uses TRBV6-5 and TRBJ1-1; no clear D. Per germline, CDR1 MNHEY and CDR2 SVGAGI. V was clipped by 3 bases and J by 8 bases, with 19 bases between them. The CDR3 has 15 amino acids. In DNA, the CDR3 is TGTGCCAGCAGTTATCATAAGGCCTTTCCCAACGAAGCTTTCTTT. The encoded protein is CASSYHKAFPNEAFF.

This chain links TRBV14 with TRBJ1-1; D unresolved. The CDR3 totals 13 residues. V was trimmed by 2 bases and J by 7 bases, leaving 11 bases between them. Germline V gene data show CDR1 as SGHDN and CDR2 as FVKESK. The CDR3 loop reads CASSQKGRVEAFF. The DNA of the CDR3 is TGTGCCAGCAGCCAAAAAGGGAGAGTTGAAGCTTTCTTT.

The V gene is TRBV30, the J gene TRBJ2-7, with D perhaps TRBD1 (5 bases). Trimming stripped 4 bases from V and 10 bases from J, with 14 bases between. Germline CDR1 is GTSNPN and CDR2 is SVGIG (reference sequence). This CDR3 comprises 11 residues. CDR3 sequence (DNA): TGTGCCTGGATGTTCAGGGAACAACAGTACTTC. It is translated as CAWMFREQQYF.

This chain joins TRBV6-6 and TRBJ1-5; 7 nucleotides match TRBD1. This CDR3 contains 15 residues. CDR1 and CDR2 from the germline V gene are MNHNY and SVGAGI (reference sequence). With 0 bases clipped from V and 2 bases from J, the junction kept 1 base outside the gene matches. The DNA of the CDR3 is TGTGCCAGCAGTTACTCTCAGGGGGGCAATCAGCCCCAGCATTTT. Residues: CASSYSQGGNQPQHF.

This chain connects TRBV11-2 to TRBJ2-6; 9 bases are shared with TRBD1. V shed 6 bases, J shed 0 bases, and the junction held 6 bases outside the gene matches. CDR1 and CDR2 (germline): SGHAT, FQNNGV. This CDR3 has 17 residues. CDR3 amino acids: CASRGDRVGSGANVLTF. The CDR3, as DNA: TGTGCCAGCAGGGGGGACAGGGTTGGCTCTGGGGCCAACGTCCTGACTTTC.

The chain recombines TRBV7-2 with TRBJ1-4; D ambiguous. CDR3 length equals 18 residues. V lost 5 bases and J lost 0, with 19 bases in between. Germline CDR1 is SGHTA and CDR2 is FQGNSA. For the CDR3, the DNA is TGTGCCAGCAGCCTTACGTCAGGAGAGGTAGCAACTAATGAAAAACTGTTTTTT. Translation gives CASSLTSGEVATNEKLFF.

This chain joins TRBV10-2 and TRBJ1-4; weak D call: TRBD1 (5 bases). Trimming shortened V by 8 bases and J by 10 bases, and 14 bases separated the two germline ends. The CDR3 sequence is 12 residues long. The V gene's germline CDR1 is WSHSY and CDR2 SAAADI. For the CDR3, the DNA is TGCGCCAGCGGGGGGTCTTCTGGAAAACTGTTTTTT. Protein product: CASGGSSGKLFF.

V usage is TRBV7-6 and J usage is TRBJ2-1, with a weak D call TRBD2 (7 bases). CDR1 SGHVS and CDR2 FNYEAQ come from the germline V gene. The CDR3 loop spans 16 amino acids. V was shortened by 6 bases and J by 5 bases, with 20 bases between the two germline ends. CDR3 sequence reads: CASRPGGAYQNNEQFF. In DNA, the CDR3 is TGTGCCAGCAGACCTGGGGGGGCCTACCAAAACAATGAGCAGTTCTTC.

The V call is TRBV5-1, the J call TRBJ1-1; D gene unclear. The CDR3 is 12 residues long. V dropped 1 base and J dropped 11 bases, with 12 bases sitting between them. CDR1 SGHRS and CDR2 YFSETQ come from the germline V gene. In DNA, the CDR3 is TGCGCCAGCAGCTTGATCGCAGAGGAGGCTTTCTTT. This translates into CASSLIAEEAFF.

J is TRBJ2-7 and V is TRBV18; D possibly corresponds to TRBD2 (6 bases). Deletions cut 2 bases from V and 4 bases from J, with 18 bases between. This CDR3 has 16 amino acids. Germline V gives CDR1 KGHSH, CDR2 LQKENI. The CDR3, as DNA: TGTGCCAGCTCACCATCGGGGGTGGCGCCCCTGTACGAGCAGTACTTC. It is translated as CASSPSGVAPLYEQYF.

The V gene is TRBV11-2, the J gene TRBJ1-3; D is ambiguous. Trimming cost V 3 bases and J 1 base, with 10 bases left between them. CDR3 size: 15 residues. Germline V gene lookup returns CDR1 SGHAT and CDR2 FQNNGV. For the CDR3, the DNA is TGTGCCAGCAGCTTGGTGGGCTTTTCTGGAAACACCATATATTTT. As protein: CASSLVGFSGNTIYF. The full variable domain, in which reference TRBV11-2 and TRBJ1-3 provide the parts outside the CDR3, is EAGVAQSPRYKIIEKRQSVAFWCNPISGHATLYWYQQILGQGPKLLIQFQNNGVVDDSQLPKDRFSAERLKGVDSTLKIQPAKLEDSAVYLCASSLVGFSGNTIYFGEGSWLTVV.

V usage is TRBV29-1 and J usage is TRBJ2-7, with D possibly matching TRBD2 (5 bases). This CDR3 is 13 amino acids long. CDR1 is SQVTM and CDR2 is ANQGSEA in the germline V gene. V lost 5 bases and J lost 2, with 13 bases in between. The CDR3 loop reads CSVSGSRAYEQYF. The DNA of the CDR3 is TGCAGCGTTAGCGGATCTAGGGCCTACGAGCAGTACTTC.

The genes are TRBV7-8 and TRBJ1-2; D is unresolved. Germline CDR1 reads SGHVS; CDR2 reads FQNEAQ. V was clipped by 7 bases and J by 3 bases, with 18 bases between them. The CDR3 runs 15 residues. CDR3 nucleotides: TGTGCCAGCACCGAGAGGCCATTAATAGACTATGGCTACACCTTC. It translates to CASTERPLIDYGYTF.

This sequence joins TRBV11-3 and TRBJ2-3; TRBD1 might be the D (6 bases). The CDR3 contains 14 residues. Trimming removed 4 bases at V and 7 bases at J, with 15 bases between. CDR1 and CDR2 (germline): SGHNT, YENEEA. The CDR3 DNA reads as TGTGCCAGCAGCTGGGGGCAGGAGAGGAATACGCAGTATTTT. Protein product: CASSWGQERNTQYF.

The rearrangement joins TRBV7-2 to TRBJ2-3, with TRBD2 matching 12 bases. This CDR3 spans 15 amino acids. Germline V gene data show CDR1 as SGHTA and CDR2 as FQGNSA. V shed 2 bases and J 8 bases; nucleotides not matched to a gene: 5. CDR3 in DNA: TGTGCCAGCAGCTTATCTAGCGGGGGGGGAGCTACGCAGTATTTT. Its translation is CASSLSSGGGATQYF. Full variable domain (rest looked up from reference TRBV7-2 and TRBJ2-3): GAGVSQSPSNKVTEKGKDVELRCDPISGHTALYWYRQSLGQGLEFLIYFQGNSAPDKSGLPSDRFSAERTGGSVSTLTIQRTQQEDSAVYLCASSLSSGGGATQYFGPGTRLTVL.

V is TRBV11-2 and J is TRBJ2-7, with D perhaps TRBD1 (5 bases). This CDR3 is built from 15 residues. Trimming shortened V by 4 bases and J by 6 bases, and 19 bases separated the two germline ends. In germline, CDR1 is SGHAT, CDR2 FQNNGV. CDR3 DNA sequence: TGTGCCAGCAGCTCTATTCTCAGGGAACGGCGCGAGCAGTACTTC. This encodes CASSSILRERREQYF.

The chain carries TRBV2 and TRBJ2-7; 14 bases fit TRBD2. CDR1 is SNHLY, CDR2 FYNNEI, per germline. V dropped 3 bases and J dropped 0; count of bases not matched to a gene: 4. CDR3 length equals 17 residues. The CDR3 DNA sequence: TGTGCCAGCAGTGACGGACTAGCGGGGGGCCTCTCCTACGAGCAGTACTTC. Amino acid sequence: CASSDGLAGGLSYEQYF. The full variable domain, in which reference TRBV2 and TRBJ2-7 provide the parts outside the CDR3, is EPEVTQTPSHQVTQMGQEVILRCVPISNHLYFYWYRQILGQKVEFLVSFYNNEISEKSEIFDDQFSVERPDGSNFTLKIRSTKLEDSAMYFCASSDGLAGGLSYEQYFGPGTRLTVT.

This chain connects TRBV11-3 to TRBJ2-2, with 7 bases fitting TRBD2. This CDR3 spans 16 amino acids. Unmatched junction bases numbered 2, after V lost 1 base and J lost 0 bases. CDR1 and CDR2 from the germline V gene are SGHNT and YENEEA. The CDR3 region is CASSLVAGANTGELFF. The DNA of the CDR3 is TGTGCCAGCAGCTTAGTCGCGGGGGCGAACACCGGGGAGCTGTTTTTT. Full variable domain (remainder filled in from reference TRBV11-3 and TRBJ2-2): EAGVVQSPRYKIIEKKQPVAFWCNPISGHNTLYWYLQNLGQGPELLIRYENEEAVDDSQLPKDRFSAERLKGVDSTLKIQPAELGDSAVYLCASSLVAGANTGELFFGEGSRLTVL.

The CDR3 coding sequence is TGTGCCAGCAGCCGGGACCCCGGACGAATGTCCTACGAGCAGTACTTC. It yields the protein CASSRDPGRMSYEQYF. The genes are TRBV5-4 and TRBJ2-7, with D possibly called TRBD1 or TRBD2 (5 bases each). This CDR3 contains 16 residues. Germline CDR1 SGHNT, CDR2 YYREEE (reference sequence). Trimming took off 4 bases at V and 1 base at J, with 18 bases between the two ends.